Sequencing of this TCR beta chain was carried out in a study of T cell changes during pregnancy in multiple sclerosis. The assay was immunoSEQ multiplex PCR, and TCRdb's table has in-frame clones only and misses some. The sample has around 30,000 clones; roughly nine tenths are singletons. This CDR3 is 14 amino acids long. Germline CDR1 reads LNHDA; CDR2 reads SQIVND (reference sequence). The germline V and J ends were trimmed by 2 bases and 7 bases, with 9 bases remaining between them. This clonotype was obtained from a female donor with multiple sclerosis, enrolled in a pregnancy study. The gene calls are TRBV19 and TRBJ1-6; TRBD1 is a possible D gene (5 bases). The sample consisted of CD8+ T cells from peripheral blood mononuclear cells, taken in the second trimester of pregnancy. CDR3 nucleotide sequence: TGTGCCAGTAGTATAAGGTGGACAAATTCACCCCTCCACTTT. Its protein product is CASSIRWTNSPLHF.